The clone carrying this TCR beta chain was observed at least ten times. What it binds is unknown. These data are taken from a study of early T cells in non-severe SARS-CoV-2 infection. Study overall: Sequencing of bulk RNA from unsorted whole blood was done, without chain pairing.

Findings and limits, study-wide: Using VDJdb, the matching emphasized anti-spike CD8 responses while missing private and CD4 specificities.

MiXCR, applied by TCRdb to the 5' RACE reads, yields one record per CDR3 protein. The table has 39,000 or so distinct CDR3 sequences, about 5.5% seen once. Germline trimming cut 6 bases from V and 2 bases from J; bases unmatched to any gene: 18. Germline V gene data show CDR1 as ENHRY and CDR2 as SYGVKD. The CDR3 runs to 18 residues. The sample in question was whole blood, obtained at baseline. The receptor comes from an adult who was a healthcare worker with PCR-confirmed SARS-CoV-2 infection or an uninfected control (not recorded which). The chain employs TRBV10-3 and TRBJ2-7; 8 nucleotides match TRBD1. The CDR3 coding sequence is TGTGCCATCAGCGCCGGGACAGGTTTTACTGCGGGTACCTACGAGCAGTACTTC. It translates to CAISAGTGFTAGTYEQYF.